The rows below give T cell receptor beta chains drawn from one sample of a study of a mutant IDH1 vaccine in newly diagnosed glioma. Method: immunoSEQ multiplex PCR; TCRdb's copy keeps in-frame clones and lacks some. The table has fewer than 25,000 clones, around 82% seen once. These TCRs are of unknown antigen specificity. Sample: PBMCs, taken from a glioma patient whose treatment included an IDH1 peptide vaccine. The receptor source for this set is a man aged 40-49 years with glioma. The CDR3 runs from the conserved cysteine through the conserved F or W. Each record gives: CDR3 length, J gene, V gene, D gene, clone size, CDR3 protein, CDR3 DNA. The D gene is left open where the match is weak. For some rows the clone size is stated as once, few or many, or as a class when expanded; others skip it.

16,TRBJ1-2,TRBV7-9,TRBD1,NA,CASTNLWDRINYGYTF,TGTGCCAGCACCAACTTATGGGACAGGATTAACTATGGCTACACCTTC
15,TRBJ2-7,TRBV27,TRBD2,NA,CASTPVSGESYEQYF,TGTGCCAGCACCCCAGTTAGCGGGGAATCCTACGAGCAGTACTTC
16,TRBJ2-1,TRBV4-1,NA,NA,CASSQAGLLTYNEQFF,TGCGCCAGCAGCCAAGCTGGACTTTTGACCTACAATGAGCAGTTCTTC
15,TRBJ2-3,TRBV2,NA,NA,CASSEAARGLDTQYF,TGTGCCAGCAGTGAAGCGGCGAGGGGATTGGATACGCAGTATTTT
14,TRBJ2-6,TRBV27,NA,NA,CASTVSSGANVLTF,TGTGCCAGCACGGTCAGCTCTGGGGCCAACGTCCTGACTTTC
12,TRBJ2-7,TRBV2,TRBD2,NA,CASWREGYEQYF,TGTGCCAGCTGGAGGGAGGGTTACGAGCAGTACTTC
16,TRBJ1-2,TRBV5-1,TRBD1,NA,CASSLGGQGALDGYTF,TGCGCCAGCAGCTTAGGAGGTCAGGGGGCGCTGGATGGCTACACCTTC
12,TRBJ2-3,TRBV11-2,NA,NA,CASSKTTDTQYF,TGTGCCAGCAGCAAAACCACAGATACGCAGTATTTT
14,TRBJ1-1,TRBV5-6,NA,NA,CASSSGGAAREAFF,TGTGCCAGCAGTTCGGGAGGGGCCGCCCGGGAAGCTTTCTTT
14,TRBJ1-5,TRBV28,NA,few,CATAKGGLTQPQHF,TGTGCCACCGCCAAGGGGGGCCTCACTCAGCCCCAGCATTTT
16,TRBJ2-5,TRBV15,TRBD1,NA,CATSRDLGQGKETQYF,TGTGCCACCAGCAGAGATCTCGGACAGGGGAAAGAGACCCAGTACTTC
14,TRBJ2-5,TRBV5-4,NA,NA,CASSPGGRSETQYF,TGTGCCAGCAGCCCAGGCGGTCGTTCAGAGACCCAGTACTTC
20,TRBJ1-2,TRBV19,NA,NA,CASSNGQRGATPSVRGPYTF,NA
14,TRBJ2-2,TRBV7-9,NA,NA,CASSLVGPTGELFF,TGTGCCAGCAGCTTAGTAGGCCCCACCGGGGAGCTGTTTTTT
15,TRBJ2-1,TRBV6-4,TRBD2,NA,CASSEGTSGYNEQFF,TGTGCCAGCAGTGAAGGGACTAGCGGATACAATGAGCAGTTCTTC
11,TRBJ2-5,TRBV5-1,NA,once,CASSSQETQYF,TGCGCCAGCAGCTCCCAAGAGACCCAGTACTTC
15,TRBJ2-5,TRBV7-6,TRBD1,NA,CASSLRTGSSETQYF,TGTGCCAGCAGCCTACGGACAGGGTCGTCGGAGACCCAGTACTTC
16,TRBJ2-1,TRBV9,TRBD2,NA,CASSDWGGSSYNEQFF,TGTGCCAGCAGCGATTGGGGGGGTAGCTCCTACAATGAGCAGTTCTTC
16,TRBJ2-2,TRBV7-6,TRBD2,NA,CASSLGISGTNGELFF,TGTGCCAGCAGCTTAGGTATTAGCGGGACAAACGGGGAGCTGTTTTTT
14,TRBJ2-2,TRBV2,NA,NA,CASSEAGAPGELFF,TGTGCCAGCAGTGAAGCGGGGGCCCCCGGGGAGCTGTTTTTT
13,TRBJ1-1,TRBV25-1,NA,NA,CASSGQAASEAFF,TGTGCCAGCAGTGGACAGGCGGCGTCTGAAGCTTTCTTT
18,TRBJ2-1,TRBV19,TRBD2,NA,CASSILASGRGQYNEQFF,TGTGCCAGTAGTATATTAGCTAGCGGGAGGGGGCAATACAATGAGCAGTTCTTC